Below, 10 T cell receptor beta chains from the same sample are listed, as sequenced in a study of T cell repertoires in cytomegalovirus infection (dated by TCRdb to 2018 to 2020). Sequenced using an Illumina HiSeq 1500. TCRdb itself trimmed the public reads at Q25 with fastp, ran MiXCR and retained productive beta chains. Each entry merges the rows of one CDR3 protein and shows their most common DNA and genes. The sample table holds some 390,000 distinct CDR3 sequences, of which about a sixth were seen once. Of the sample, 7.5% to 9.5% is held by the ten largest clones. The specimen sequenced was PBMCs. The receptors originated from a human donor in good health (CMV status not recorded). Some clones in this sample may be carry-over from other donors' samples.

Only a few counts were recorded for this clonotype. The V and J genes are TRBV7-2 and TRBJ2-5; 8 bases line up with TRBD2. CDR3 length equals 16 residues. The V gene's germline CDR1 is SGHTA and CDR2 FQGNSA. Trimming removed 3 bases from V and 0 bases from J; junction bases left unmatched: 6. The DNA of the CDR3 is TGTGCCAGCAGCTTTAGCGGGACTACGTACCAAGAGACCCAGTACTTC. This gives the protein CASSFSGTTYQETQYF.

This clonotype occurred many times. The CDR3 DNA reads TGTGCCAGCAGCTTTTTGGCAGCGGACACTGAAGCTTTCTTT. Encoded protein: CASSFLAADTEAFF. The chain is built from TRBV7-8 and TRBJ1-1; D is undetermined. The CDR3 extends over 14 amino acids. Between the trimmed V and J ends, which lost 3 bases and 3 bases, there was a span of 11 bases. Germline V lookup: CDR1 SGHVS, CDR2 FQNEAQ.

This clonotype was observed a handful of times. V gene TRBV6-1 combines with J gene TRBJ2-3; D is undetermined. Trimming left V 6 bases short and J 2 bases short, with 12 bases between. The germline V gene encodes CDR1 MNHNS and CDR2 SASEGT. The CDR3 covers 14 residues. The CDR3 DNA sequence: TGTGCCAGCAGCCTCGGGCCCCTCACAGATACGCAGTATTTT. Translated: CASSLGPLTDTQYF.

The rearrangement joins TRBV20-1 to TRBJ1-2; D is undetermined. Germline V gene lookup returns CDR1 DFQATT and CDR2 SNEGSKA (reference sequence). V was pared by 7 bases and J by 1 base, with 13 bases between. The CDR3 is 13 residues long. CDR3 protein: CSGTASNNYGYTF. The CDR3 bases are TGCAGTGGAACAGCCTCGAATAACTATGGCTACACCTTC.

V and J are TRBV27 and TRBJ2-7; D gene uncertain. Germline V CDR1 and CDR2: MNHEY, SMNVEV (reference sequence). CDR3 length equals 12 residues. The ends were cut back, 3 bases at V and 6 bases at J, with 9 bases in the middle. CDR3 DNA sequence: TGTGCCAGCAGTTTGACCCTGGGCGAGCAGTACTTC. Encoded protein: CASSLTLGEQYF.

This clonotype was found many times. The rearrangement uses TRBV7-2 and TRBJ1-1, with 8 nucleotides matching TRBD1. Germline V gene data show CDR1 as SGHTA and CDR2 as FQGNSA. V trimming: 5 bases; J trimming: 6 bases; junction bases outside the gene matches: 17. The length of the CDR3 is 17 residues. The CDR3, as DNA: TGTGCCAGCAGCCCGCCTCGTGGAACAGGGGGGAGCTCTGAAGCTTTCTTT. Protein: CASSPPRGTGGSSEAFF.

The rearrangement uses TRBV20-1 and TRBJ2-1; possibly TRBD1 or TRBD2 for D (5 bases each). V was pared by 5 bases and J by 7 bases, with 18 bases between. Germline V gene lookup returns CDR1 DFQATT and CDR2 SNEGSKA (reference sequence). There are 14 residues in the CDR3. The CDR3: CSARTGGLKNEQFF. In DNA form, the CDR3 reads TGCAGTGCTCGGACTGGGGGTCTAAAAAATGAGCAGTTCTTC.

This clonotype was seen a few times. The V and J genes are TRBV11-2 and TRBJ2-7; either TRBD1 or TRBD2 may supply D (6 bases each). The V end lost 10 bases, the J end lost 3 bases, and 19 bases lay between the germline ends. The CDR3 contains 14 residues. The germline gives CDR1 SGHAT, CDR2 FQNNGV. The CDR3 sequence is CATSPPGAIYEQYF. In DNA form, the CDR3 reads TGTGCCACCTCCCCCCCGGGGGCCATCTACGAGCAGTACTTC.

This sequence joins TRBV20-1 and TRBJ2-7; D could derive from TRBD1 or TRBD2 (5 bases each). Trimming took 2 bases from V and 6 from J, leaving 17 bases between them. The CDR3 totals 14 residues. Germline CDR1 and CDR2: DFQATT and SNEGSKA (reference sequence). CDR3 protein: CSARPPGRSGEQYF. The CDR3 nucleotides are TGCAGTGCTAGACCTCCGGGACGGTCGGGCGAGCAGTACTTC.

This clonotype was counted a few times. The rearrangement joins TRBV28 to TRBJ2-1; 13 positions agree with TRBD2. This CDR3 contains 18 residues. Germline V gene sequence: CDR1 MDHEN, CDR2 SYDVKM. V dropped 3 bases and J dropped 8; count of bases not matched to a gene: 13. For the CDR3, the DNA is TGTGCCAGCAGTTTCCCGACTAGCGGGGGGCCATCCTCGGATGAGCAGTTCTTC. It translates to CASSFPTSGGPSSDEQFF.